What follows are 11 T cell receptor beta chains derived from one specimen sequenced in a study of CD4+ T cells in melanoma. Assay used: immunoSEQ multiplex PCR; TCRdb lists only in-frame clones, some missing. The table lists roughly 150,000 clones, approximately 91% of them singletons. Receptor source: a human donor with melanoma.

The CDR3 nucleotides read TGCGCCAGCAGCTTGGCCGGGACAGCCTACACCGGGGAGCTGTTTTTT. Translating it yields CASSLAGTAYTGELFF. V is TRBV5-1 and J is TRBJ2-2; 7 bases are shared with TRBD1. The CDR3 contains 16 residues. CDR1 and CDR2 from the germline V gene are SGHRS and YFSETQ. V gave up 0 bases and J gave up 3 bases; unmatched junction bases: 5.

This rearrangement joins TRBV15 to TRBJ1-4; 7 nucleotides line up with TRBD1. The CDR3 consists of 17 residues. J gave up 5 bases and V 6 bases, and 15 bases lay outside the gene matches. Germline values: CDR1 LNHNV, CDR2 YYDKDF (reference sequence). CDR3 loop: CATRGGPGQVWNEKLFF. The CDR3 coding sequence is TGTGCCACCAGAGGGGGCCCGGGGCAGGTTTGGAATGAAAAACTGTTTTTT.

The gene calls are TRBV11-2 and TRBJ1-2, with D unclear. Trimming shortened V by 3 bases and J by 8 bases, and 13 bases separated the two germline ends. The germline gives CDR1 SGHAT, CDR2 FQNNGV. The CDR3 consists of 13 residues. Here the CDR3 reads CASSFRTERGYTF. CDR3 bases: TGTGCCAGCAGCTTCCGGACGGAGCGAGGCTACACCTTC.

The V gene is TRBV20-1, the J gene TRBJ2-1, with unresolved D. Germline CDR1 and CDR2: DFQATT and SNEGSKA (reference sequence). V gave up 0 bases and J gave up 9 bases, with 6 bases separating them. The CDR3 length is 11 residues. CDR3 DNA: TGCAGTGCTAGAGATTTGGGTGAGCAGTTCTTC. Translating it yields CSARDLGEQFF.

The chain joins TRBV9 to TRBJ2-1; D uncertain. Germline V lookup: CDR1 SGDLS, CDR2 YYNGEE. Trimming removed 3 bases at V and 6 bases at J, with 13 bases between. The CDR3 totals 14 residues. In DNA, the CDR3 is TGTGCCAGCAGCGCCGACATCCCCGCCAATGAGCAGTTCTTC. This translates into CASSADIPANEQFF.

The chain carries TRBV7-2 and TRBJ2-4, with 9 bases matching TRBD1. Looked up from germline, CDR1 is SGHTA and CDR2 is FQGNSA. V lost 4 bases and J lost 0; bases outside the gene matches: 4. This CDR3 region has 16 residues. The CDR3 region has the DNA TGTGCCAGCAGCTCTGAGGGACAGGGAGCCAAAAACATTCAGTACTTC. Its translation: CASSSEGQGAKNIQYF.

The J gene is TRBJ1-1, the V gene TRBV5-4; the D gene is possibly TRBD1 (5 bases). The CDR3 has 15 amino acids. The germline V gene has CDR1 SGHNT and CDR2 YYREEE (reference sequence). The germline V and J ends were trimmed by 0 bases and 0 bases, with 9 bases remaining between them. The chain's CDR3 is CASSLVRGLNTEAFF. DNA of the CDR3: TGTGCCAGCAGCTTGGTTAGGGGATTGAACACTGAAGCTTTCTTT.

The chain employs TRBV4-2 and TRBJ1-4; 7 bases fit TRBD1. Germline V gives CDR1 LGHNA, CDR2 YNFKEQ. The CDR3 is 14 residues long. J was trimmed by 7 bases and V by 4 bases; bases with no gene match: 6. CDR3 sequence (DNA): TGTGCCAGCAGCCGGACAGGCTTTGGTGAAAAACTGTTTTTT. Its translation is CASSRTGFGEKLFF.

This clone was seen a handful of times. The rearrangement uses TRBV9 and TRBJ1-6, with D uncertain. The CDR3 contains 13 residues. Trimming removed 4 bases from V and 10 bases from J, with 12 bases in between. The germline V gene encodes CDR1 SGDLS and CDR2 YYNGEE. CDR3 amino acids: CASSIGVLSPLHF. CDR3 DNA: TGTGCCAGCAGCATCGGAGTTCTCTCACCCCTCCACTTT.

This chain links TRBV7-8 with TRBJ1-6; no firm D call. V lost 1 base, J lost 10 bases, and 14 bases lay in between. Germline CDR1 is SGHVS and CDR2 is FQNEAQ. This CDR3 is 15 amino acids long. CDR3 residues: CASSLELLKRSPLHF. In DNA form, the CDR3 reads TGTGCCAGCAGCTTAGAGCTCTTAAAGAGATCACCCCTCCACTTT.

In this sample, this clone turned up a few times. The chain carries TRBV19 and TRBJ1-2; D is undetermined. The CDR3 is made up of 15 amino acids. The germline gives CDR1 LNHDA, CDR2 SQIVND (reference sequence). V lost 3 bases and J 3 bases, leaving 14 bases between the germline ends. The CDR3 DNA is TGTGCCAGTAGTATCGGGCAGCCGAGATACTATGGCTACACCTTC. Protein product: CASSIGQPRYYGYTF.